Listed below are T cell receptor beta chains from one sample, sequenced in a study of shared clonotypes between healthy human individuals. Only in-frame clones appear in the TCRdb table, and some are missing; sequencing was by immunoSEQ multiplex PCR. This sample has fewer than 2.5 million clones; 93% occur once, and the top ten carry 0.36%. The sample taken for sequencing was naive CD4+ T cells from PBMCs. These receptors were taken from a man younger than 35 in good health. Some clones in this sample may be carry-over from other donors' samples. Both conserved end residues are part of each CDR3. Each record gives: V gene, CDR3 protein.

V: TRBV2
CDR3: CASSREREGPQFF

V: TRBV9
CDR3: CASSVEAAPATNEKLFF

V: TRBV5-1
CDR3: CASSSNRAGRYEQYF

V: TRBV7-9
CDR3: CASSLSSGYGYTF

V: TRBV5-1
CDR3: CASSAGTDEQYF

V: TRBV20-1
CDR3: CSARVGYGYTF

V: TRBV18
CDR3: CASSGLGDNEQFF

V: TRBV4-1
CDR3: CASSQSGGARGYGLWNEQFF

V: TRBV6-5
CDR3: CASSYSRQGYHEQYF

V: TRBV14
CDR3: CASSPLGVTYNEQFF

V: TRBV27
CDR3: CASSLGTARDEQYF

V: TRBV20-1
CDR3: CSAGTAQGYTF

V: TRBV5-1
CDR3: CASSSVTGTENEKLFF

V: TRBV5-1
CDR3: CASSGQGDHGYTF

V: TRBV28
CDR3: CASRDEGRASYEQYF

V: TRBV5-1
CDR3: CASSLAPGGSKLFF

V: TRBV28
CDR3: CASSPSQAMNTEAFF

V: TRBV6-6
CDR3: CASRLTSGAYNEQFF

V: TRBV20-1
CDR3: CSARDFYEQYF

V: TRBV28
CDR3: CASSLRVNSNQPQHF

V: TRBV7-2
CDR3: CASSLAGWGAGANVLTF

V: TRBV4-3
CDR3: CASSLLQGSNEKLFF

V: TRBV10-2
CDR3: CASSGGYEQYF

V: TRBV5-1
CDR3: CASSFDRVWKYF

V: TRBV5-1
CDR3: CASSSRGVADTQYF

V: TRBV7-2
CDR3: CASSFHGDSGNTIYF

V: TRBV19
CDR3: CASSIETFSSYEQYF

V: TRBV19
CDR3: CASSTTGSYEQYF

V: TRBV19
CDR3: CASRNDVNNQPQHF

V: TRBV2
CDR3: CASSVLRQETQYF

V: TRBV6-1
CDR3: CASSEDLQLPQHF

V: TRBV6-6
CDR3: CASSYQGGYEQYF

V: TRBV10-3
CDR3: CATQGGGLGYEQYF

V: TRBV18
CDR3: CASSPSVGMETQYF

V: TRBV7-9
CDR3: CASSALGQGGTIYF

V: TRBV18
CDR3: CASSLTTGGTNEKLFF

V: TRBV6-4
CDR3: CASRNTGANNEKLFF

V: TRBV15
CDR3: CATSRGRERGTAQYF

V: TRBV11-2
CDR3: CASSSPGTGGANVLTF

V: TRBV28
CDR3: CASSLKQPIGRQLQHF

V: TRBV5-1
CDR3: CASSLNSYEQYF

V: TRBV2
CDR3: CASSEESGASGNTIYF

V: TRBV27
CDR3: CASASGVPRYNEQFF

V: TRBV6-1
CDR3: CASHTGDRLETQYF

V: TRBV30
CDR3: CAWSVLGAPYEQYF

V: TRBV4-1
CDR3: CASSRTRGPLNEQFF

V: TRBV15
CDR3: CATSRLNRDETAFF

V: TRBV5-1
CDR3: CASSQGSASSYNSPLHF

V: TRBV25-1
CDR3: CASSGGQFNQPQHF

V: TRBV5-6
CDR3: CASSSPGTDTQYF